Sequencing of this T cell receptor beta chain was carried out in a study of beta chain features in type 1 diabetes. General study results and limits: Fewer insertions but more deletions were seen at VDJ junctions in type 1 diabetes patients. Significant though moderate, a shortening of TCRB CDR3s appeared in all four CD4+ subsets of Type 1 diabetes patients. Overrepresentation of cells with high TCR expression could result from cDNA sequencing.

All of the isolated RNA was reverse transcribed, so expressed TCRB transcripts were sequenced. Read counts averaged approximately 3.6 million for samples of naive, central memory and regulatory T cells. This table comes from immunoSEQ multiplex PCR, and its TCRdb copy is limited to in-frame clones, with some not included. The sample includes 250,000 to 300,000 clones, approximately 24% of them seen just once. Germline lookup yields CDR1 SGHTA and CDR2 FQGNSA. The CDR3 loop spans 16 amino acids. Trimming cost V 5 bases and J 0 bases; bases outside gene matches: 8. Note on this clone: Its antigen remains unidentified.

The sample was naive CD4+ T cells from blood. The V gene is TRBV7-2, the J gene TRBJ2-7; 9 bases fit TRBD2. This sequence originates from a woman younger than 45 with type 1 diabetes. The CDR3 loop reads CASSDLAGWSSYEQYF. In DNA form, the CDR3 reads TGTGCCAGCAGCGATCTAGCGGGATGGAGCTCCTACGAGCAGTACTTC.